The rows below give T cell receptor beta chains drawn from one sample of a study of blood T cell repertoires in COVID-19. Clones were read by immunoSEQ multiplex PCR, and TCRdb kept only the in-frame ones, dropping some. The repertoire holds around 100,000 clones, approximately 84% seen once, with approximately 7% in the top ten. The specimen sequenced was peripheral blood. The receptors derive from a man under 40 in a cohort sampled during active COVID-19. Both conserved end residues are part of each CDR3. A D gene is named only where the DNA matches it firmly. The listing skips clone size in some rows; elsewhere it reads once, few, many or a size class.

size	D	J	V	DNA	CDR3
-	-	TRBJ1-4	TRBV2	TGTGCCAGCAGTGTACTCAGGACTAATGAAAAACTGTTTTTT	CASSVLRTNEKLFF
once	TRBD1	TRBJ1-6	TRBV5-6	TGTGCCAGCAGCTCAAATACAGGGGCCGCTGACTCACCCCTCCACTTT	CASSSNTGAADSPLHF
once	TRBD1	TRBJ1-5	TRBV6-6	TGTGCCAGCAGTTACGCCGGGACAGGCAATCAGCCCCAGCATTTT	CASSYAGTGNQPQHF
once	TRBD1	TRBJ1-1	TRBV27	TGTGCCAGCAGTTTATTAGACAGGGAAAAAGCTTTCTTT	CASSLLDREKAFF
-	-	TRBJ1-4	TRBV2	TGTGCCAGCAGTGGCAGCAGGGATGAAAAACTGTTTTTT	CASSGSRDEKLFF
once	-	TRBJ1-4	TRBV19	TGTGCCAGTAGTATAAGCGGGCAAGGCTTACATGAAAAACTGTTTTTT	CASSISGQGLHEKLFF
-	-	TRBJ2-5	TRBV7-9	TGTGCCAGCAGCTTAGGCCAGGGGAATCTCGAGACCCAGTACTTC	CASSLGQGNLETQYF
few	-	TRBJ1-2	TRBV5-1	TGCGCCAGCAGCTTGGCGGGGGGTCGAGGCTACACCTTC	CASSLAGGRGYTF
-	-	TRBJ2-2	TRBV7-2	TGTGCCAGCAGCCTACGTCATTCCGGGGAGCTGTTTTTT	CASSLRHSGELFF
-	-	TRBJ1-2	TRBV19	TGTGCCAGTAGAAGAGACAGGAACTATGGCTACACCTTC	CASRRDRNYGYTF
-	TRBD1	TRBJ2-7	TRBV15	TGTGCCACCAGCAGCCTAGACAGGGTATCCTACGAGCAGTACTTC	CATSSLDRVSYEQYF
-	-	TRBJ1-2	TRBV7-9	TGTGCCAGCAGCTTGATCAGCGACAACTATGGCTACACCTTC	CASSLISDNYGYTF
-	-	TRBJ1-5	TRBV6-5	TGTGCCAGCAGTTCACAATCCCTTAGCAATCAGCCCCAGCATTTT	CASSSQSLSNQPQHF
-	-	TRBJ1-1	TRBV6-5	TGTGCCAGCAGTTACGAGAGGGACACTGAAGCTTTCTTT	CASSYERDTEAFF
-	TRBD2	TRBJ2-4	TRBV5-8	TGTGCCAGCAACCTACCCGGGACTAGCGGGGGGGTGGCAGGGAACATTCAGTACTTC	CASNLPGTSGGVAGNIQYF
once	TRBD1	TRBJ1-4	TRBV2	TGTGCCTCAGACAGGGGGAGGGCAACTAATGAAAAACTGTTTTTT	CASDRGRATNEKLFF
few	-	TRBJ1-2	TRBV3-1/TRBV3-2	TGTGCCAGCAGCCGAGCGGGAGCGAGTGAATATGGCTACACCTTC	CASSRAGASEYGYTF
few	-	TRBJ1-5	TRBV10-3	TGTGCCATCAGTGACGGGGGGCTCGGGCAGCCCCAGCATTTT	CAISDGGLGQPQHF
-	-	TRBJ2-1	TRBV4-1	TGCGCCAGCAGCCAAAAGGGTACAGGAAGGAACAATGAGCAGTTCTTC	CASSQKGTGRNNEQFF
-	-	TRBJ1-1	TRBV29-1	TGCAGCGTTGTCCCGGGAGACACTGAAGCTTTCTTT	CSVVPGDTEAFF
-	-	TRBJ2-7	TRBV7-9	TGTGCCAGCAGCTTAGGTAGTACAGTTGAATTGGACTACGAGCAGTACTTC	CASSLGSTVELDYEQYF
once	-	TRBJ1-2	TRBV20-1	TGCAGTGCTTACAGGGATGGCTACACCTTC	CSAYRDGYTF
-	-	TRBJ1-5	TRBV5-1	TGCGCCAGCAGCACTGACCCAGGCCGCTACCAGCCCCAGCATTTT	CASSTDPGRYQPQHF
-	-	TRBJ2-7	TRBV3-1/TRBV3-2	TGTGCCAGCAGTAGGCAGGGTAGGGCCTACGAGCAGTACTTC	CASSRQGRAYEQYF
-	-	TRBJ2-7	TRBV6-5	TGTGCCAGCGCCGGAGATAGAAGACCCCCCTACGAGCAGTACTTC	CASAGDRRPPYEQYF
-	-	TRBJ1-1	TRBV6-5	TGTGCCAGCACCCCCCAGATCCCAAACACTGAAGCTTTCTTT	CASTPQIPNTEAFF
-	-	TRBJ1-2	TRBV12-3/TRBV12-4	TGTGCCAGCAGTTTCGCGGCCTATGGCTACACCTTC	CASSFAAYGYTF
-	-	TRBJ2-2	TRBV6-5	TGTGCCAGCAGCCGAGCAACGAACACCGGGGAGCTGTTTTTT	CASSRATNTGELFF
-	TRBD1	TRBJ2-7	TRBV5-6	TGTGCCAGCAGCAGTTGGGACAGATGGTCCTACGAGCAGTACTTC	CASSSWDRWSYEQYF
-	TRBD1	TRBJ1-2	TRBV7-9	TGTGCCAGCAGCACGGGGACAGACAGGGAGTCTGGCTACACCTTC	CASSTGTDRESGYTF
once	-	TRBJ1-2	TRBV19	TGTGCCGCCTCTACCCGCAACAGGGACGGCTACACCTTC	CAASTRNRDGYTF
once	-	TRBJ1-6	TRBV2	TGTGCCAGCAGTCAATTACAGGGTCCCCTCCACTTT	CASSQLQGPLHF
-	TRBD1	TRBJ1-1	TRBV28	TGTGCCAGCAGATTCCGGGACAGGGGGCGCAGGAACACTGAAGCTTTCTTT	CASRFRDRGRRNTEAFF
-	-	TRBJ2-7	TRBV4-1	TGCGCCAGCAGCCAAGACATTCGGCCGGGAGAGCAGTACTTC	CASSQDIRPGEQYF